This T cell receptor beta chain was recorded in a study of post-analysis software for immune sequencing data. In the study overall: There were relapsing-remitting, secondary progressive and progressive-relapsing multiple sclerosis among the disease courses included.

For this clonotype: Antigen unknown.

The TCR beta cDNA libraries contained unique molecular identifiers. MiXCR was run by TCRdb on the PCR reads, yielding one entry per CDR3 protein. The sample holds about 400,000 distinct CDR3 sequences, about a third seen once. Study-level results: Significantly decreased normalized Chao1 diversity was recorded for multiple sclerosis patients relative to controls. TRBV5-6, TRBV5-1 and TRBV20-1 belonged to a set of about 5 TRBV segments that were more frequent in patients than controls.

CDR1 and CDR2 from the germline V gene are MNHEY and SVGEGT. This CDR3 has 17 residues. The V segment lost 2 bases and the J segment 4 bases; nucleotides outside the gene matches: 9. The specimen sequenced was blood. The V call is TRBV6-2 or TRBV6-3, the J call TRBJ2-3; 10 bases agree with TRBD2. This receptor was taken from a girl under 18 with multiple sclerosis. The CDR3 region is CASSYGPAGGPPDTQYF. DNA for the CDR3: TGTGCCAGCAGTTACGGTCCAGCGGGGGGGCCCCCAGATACGCAGTATTTT.